This T cell receptor (beta chain) was obtained from a study of neurological immune-mediated disorders. It was by 5'RACE with 10-nucleotide random UMIs that the cDNA was made. Over 180 million TCR-beta sequences, together covering 15-18 subjects, were produced by every individual sequencing run that was carried out. TCRdb analysed the 5' RACE reads with MiXCR anew, one entry per CDR3 protein. The sample has some 30,000 distinct CDR3 sequences, 4.5% to 7% seen once. The germline V gene encodes CDR1 SGHTA and CDR2 FQGNSA. The CDR3 covers 15 residues. V lost 1 base to trimming and J lost 2 bases; unmatched junction nucleotides: 2. This clonotype appeared many times. Its antigen is not identified. Overall study findings and caveats: Healthy controls had more TCR clonal expansion than multiple sclerosis, which showed the least, whereas HTLV-1-associated myelopathy showed the most.

This receptor was obtained from a woman between 50 and 59 years old in good health. Sequencing input: CD4+ T cells from blood. The chain recombines TRBV7-2 with TRBJ2-1; 7 nucleotides agree with TRBD2. CDR3 in DNA: TGTGCCAGCAGCTTAGGGAGCGGGACCTACAATGAGCAGTTCTTC. This gives the protein CASSLGSGTYNEQFF.